This T cell receptor beta chain was found in a study of blood T cell repertoires in COVID-19. At the level of the study: The samples span acute and convalescent COVID-19 from the United States, Italy and Spain. Sample material is recorded as cDNA or gDNA derived from T cells, B-cell-depleted T cells, or PBMCs.

The authors' processing: Reference gene primer amplification yielded estimated nucleated cell counts. Profiling relied on immunoSEQ multiplex PCR, and the TCRdb table lists in-frame clones only, not all of them. V, J and clone size reflect that table, while D and trimming were determined from the DNA. The sample contains fewer than 200,000 clones, 85% of which appear only once. The length of the CDR3 is 14 residues. The chain couples TRBV21-1 to TRBJ1-2; the table names TRBD1, a call not compared with the DNA. TRBV21-1 is termed a pseudogene. The sample was peripheral blood. The sequence came from a man between 40 and 49 years old with acute or convalescent COVID-19. The CDR3: CASSKSDRGYGYTF. CDR3 bases: TGTGCCAGCAGCAAATCCGACAGGGGATATGGCTACACCTTC.